Reported below is one T cell receptor (beta chain). These data belong to a study of CD8 T cells in Susac syndrome. Germline V gene lookup returns CDR1 SGHRS and CDR2 YFSETQ. V lost 3 bases and J 8 bases, leaving 9 bases between the germline ends. This CDR3 is built from 12 residues. With random hexamers, roughly 0.5 to 1 ug RNA was reverse transcribed. TCRdb ran MiXCR on the immunoSEQ multiplex PCR reads and lists one entry per CDR3 protein. The top ten hold approximately 0.12% of the sample, which has 100,000 to 150,000 distinct CDR3 sequences, about 94% seen once. Sequenced: CD4+ T cells from PBMCs. This receptor was identified in a human donor with multiple sclerosis. This chain joins TRBV5-1 and TRBJ2-1; D might be TRBD1 (6 bases). The CDR3 sequence is CASSSQGDEQFF. For the CDR3, the DNA is TGCGCCAGCAGCTCACAGGGCGATGAGCAGTTCTTC.